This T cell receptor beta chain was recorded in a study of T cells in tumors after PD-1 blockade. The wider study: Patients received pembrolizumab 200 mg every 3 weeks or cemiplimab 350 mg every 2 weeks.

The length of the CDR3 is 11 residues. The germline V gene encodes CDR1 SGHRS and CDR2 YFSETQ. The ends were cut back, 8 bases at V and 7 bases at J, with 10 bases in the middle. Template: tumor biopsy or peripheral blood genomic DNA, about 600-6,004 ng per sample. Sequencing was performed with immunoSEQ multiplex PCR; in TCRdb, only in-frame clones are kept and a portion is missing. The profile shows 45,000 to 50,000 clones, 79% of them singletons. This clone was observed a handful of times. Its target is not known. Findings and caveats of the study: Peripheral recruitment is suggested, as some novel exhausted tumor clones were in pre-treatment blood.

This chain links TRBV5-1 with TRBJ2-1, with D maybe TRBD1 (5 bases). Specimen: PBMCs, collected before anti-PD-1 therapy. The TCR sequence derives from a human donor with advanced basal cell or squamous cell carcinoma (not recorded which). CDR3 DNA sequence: TGCGCCAGTATAAGGGGAAATGAGCAGTTCTTC. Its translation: CASIRGNEQFF. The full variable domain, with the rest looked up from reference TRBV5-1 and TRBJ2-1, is KAGVTQTPRYLIKTRGQQVTLSCSPISGHRSVSWYQQTPGQGLQFLFEYFSETQRNKGNFPGRFSGRQFSNSRSEMNVSTLELGDSALYLCASIRGNEQFFGPGTRLTVL.